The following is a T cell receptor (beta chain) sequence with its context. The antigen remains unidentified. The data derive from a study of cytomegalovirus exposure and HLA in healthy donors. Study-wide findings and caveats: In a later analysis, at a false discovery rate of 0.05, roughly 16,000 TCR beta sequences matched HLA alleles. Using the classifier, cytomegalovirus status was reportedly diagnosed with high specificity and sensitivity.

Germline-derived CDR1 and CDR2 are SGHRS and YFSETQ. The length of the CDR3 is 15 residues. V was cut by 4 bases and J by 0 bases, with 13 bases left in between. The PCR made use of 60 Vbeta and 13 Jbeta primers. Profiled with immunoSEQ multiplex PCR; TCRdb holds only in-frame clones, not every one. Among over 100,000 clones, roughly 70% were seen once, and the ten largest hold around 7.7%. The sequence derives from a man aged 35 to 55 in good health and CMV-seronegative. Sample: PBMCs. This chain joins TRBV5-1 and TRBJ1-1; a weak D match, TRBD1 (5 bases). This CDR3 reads CASSPRGGVNTEAFF. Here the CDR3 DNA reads TGCGCCAGCAGCCCCCGGGGAGGGGTGAACACTGAAGCTTTCTTT.